A selection of T cell receptor beta chains follows, all from one sample in a study of blood T cell repertoires in COVID-19. Some clones are missing from TCRdb's copy, which holds only in-frame ones; the method was immunoSEQ multiplex PCR. The profile shows over 85,000 clones, 75% to 90% of them singletons. Material for sequencing was peripheral blood. These receptors originate from a man aged 60 to 69 with acute or convalescent COVID-19. Each CDR3 is given without its conserved first and last residue. D genes are given only for firm matches. Some rows have no size entry. The others give once, few or many, or a class for an expanded clone.

size: once; D: TRBD2; J: TRBJ2-3; V: TRBV24-1; CDR3: ATSSGRASDTQY
size: few; D: TRBD1; J: TRBJ1-1; V: TRBV7-2; CDR3: ASSLDRGRLAF
size: .; D: .; J: TRBJ1-1; V: TRBV16; CDR3: ASSPKGWGDAEAF
size: .; D: .; J: TRBJ1-2; V: TRBV6-1; CDR3: ASSEAVPLGYT
size: .; D: TRBD2; J: TRBJ2-7; V: TRBV4-1; CDR3: ASSPIKTSGMNEQY
size: .; D: TRBD2; J: TRBJ2-7; V: TRBV12-3/TRBV12-4; CDR3: ASTLAGTYEQY
size: .; D: TRBD2; J: TRBJ2-7; V: TRBV29-1; CDR3: SVGLADGGEQY
size: once; D: TRBD2; J: TRBJ2-5; V: TRBV6-2/TRBV6-3; CDR3: ASSITSGRTYQETQY
size: .; D: TRBD1; J: TRBJ2-7; V: TRBV2; CDR3: ASLGGRGLREQY
size: .; D: TRBD1; J: TRBJ1-2; V: TRBV6-6; CDR3: ASRDPGQGGYT
size: .; D: TRBD2; J: TRBJ2-5; V: TRBV11-3; CDR3: ASSSNASGRRVTQY
size: .; D: TRBD2; J: TRBJ2-2; V: TRBV5-1; CDR3: ASSLLGLAGVPGELF
size: .; D: TRBD2; J: TRBJ2-3; V: TRBV7-2; CDR3: ASSFRAGGRADTQY
size: few; D: TRBD1; J: TRBJ2-7; V: TRBV4-3; CDR3: ASSHRQGPLNEQY
size: .; D: .; J: TRBJ2-1; V: TRBV11-2; CDR3: ASSLDSGASSLEQF
size: .; D: .; J: TRBJ1-1; V: TRBV14; CDR3: ASSQGPGKDTEAF
size: once; D: TRBD1; J: TRBJ1-1; V: TRBV7-9; CDR3: ASSTQGATNTEAF
size: .; D: TRBD1; J: TRBJ1-1; V: TRBV11-2; CDR3: ASSPGTVAF
size: .; D: .; J: TRBJ1-2; V: TRBV12-3/TRBV12-4; CDR3: ASSLASGYGYT
size: .; D: .; J: TRBJ1-2; V: TRBV30; CDR3: AWMTAYGYT
size: .; D: TRBD1; J: TRBJ1-1; V: TRBV6-2/TRBV6-3; CDR3: ASSRTGRAF
size: .; D: TRBD1; J: TRBJ1-2; V: TRBV2; CDR3: ASSGTGVWGGYT
size: .; D: .; J: TRBJ2-3; V: TRBV9; CDR3: ASSVGGSYTDTQY
size: .; D: .; J: TRBJ2-1; V: TRBV30; CDR3: AWSTISGTPLNEQF
size: .; D: .; J: TRBJ2-7; V: TRBV28; CDR3: ASSKTGQGREQY
size: once; D: TRBD1; J: TRBJ1-2; V: TRBV24-1; CDR3: ATSDGTGTAFL
size: .; D: .; J: TRBJ1-6; V: TRBV11-2; CDR3: ASRLTGGNSPLH
size: .; D: TRBD1; J: TRBJ2-7; V: TRBV28; CDR3: ASTKGAGGYEQY
size: .; D: .; J: TRBJ1-5; V: TRBV19; CDR3: ASSIDHQGIQPQH
size: once; D: TRBD2; J: TRBJ2-1; V: TRBV9; CDR3: ASSYMGLAGEGEQF
size: .; D: TRBD2; J: TRBJ2-1; V: TRBV19; CDR3: ASSIRLAGAHNEQF
size: .; D: TRBD1; J: TRBJ1-2; V: TRBV5-1; CDR3: ASSLDGQGYYGYT
size: .; D: .; J: TRBJ1-6; V: TRBV10-3; CDR3: AIRPTGSNNSPLH
size: .; D: .; J: TRBJ2-1; V: TRBV18; CDR3: ASSPRSRGYNEQF
size: .; D: .; J: TRBJ1-5; V: TRBV19; CDR3: ASSIGGVNQPQH
size: .; D: TRBD2; J: TRBJ2-3; V: TRBV9; CDR3: ASSVGPSGRATDTQY
size: .; D: .; J: TRBJ1-3; V: TRBV6-2/TRBV6-3; CDR3: ASSYAGGSGNTIY
size: .; D: TRBD1; J: TRBJ1-5; V: TRBV19; CDR3: ASSTRPGQGSQPQH
size: .; D: .; J: TRBJ1-1; V: TRBV9; CDR3: ASSPRTGLTEAF
size: once; D: .; J: TRBJ2-1; V: TRBV7-9; CDR3: ASSLERRVGYNEQF
size: .; D: TRBD2; J: TRBJ2-3; V: TRBV9; CDR3: ASSATAGVNTQY
size: .; D: .; J: TRBJ1-1; V: TRBV6-6; CDR3: ASRTEEVGTEAF
size: .; D: TRBD1; J: TRBJ1-6; V: TRBV6-6; CDR3: ASSLGQGNSPLH
size: .; D: TRBD1; J: TRBJ1-5; V: TRBV19; CDR3: ASKLDRSSNQPQH
size: .; D: .; J: TRBJ2-2; V: TRBV19; CDR3: ASSLQPAGTGELF
size: .; D: TRBD1; J: TRBJ2-5; V: TRBV30; CDR3: AWSSTGETQY
size: .; D: .; J: TRBJ2-2; V: TRBV7-9; CDR3: ASSRSRDSAGELF
size: .; D: TRBD1; J: TRBJ2-1; V: TRBV6-2/TRBV6-3; CDR3: ASSYRRTGGNEQF
size: once; D: .; J: TRBJ2-2; V: TRBV4-2; CDR3: ASSQGGSGNTGELF